The T cell receptor beta chain described here comes from a study of blood T cell repertoires in COVID-19. Looking at the study overall: Samples of COVID-19 (acute and convalescent) were obtained from the United States, Italy and Spain. Sources were T cells, B-cell-depleted T cells, or PBMCs; the material itself was cDNA or gDNA.

Study processing details: For nucleated cells, counts were estimated from reference gene primer amplification. The assay was immunoSEQ multiplex PCR, and TCRdb's table has in-frame clones only and misses some. That table supplies the V and J calls and clone size; D and trimming were determined from the DNA. The sample includes tens of thousands of clones, around 84% of them seen just once. Input material: peripheral blood. The receptor comes from a man aged 70 or older with active COVID-19.

The CDR3, as DNA: TGTGCCAGCAGTTACACGGACACTGAAGCTTTCTTT. Its protein product is CASSYTDTEAFF. V usage is TRBV6-6 and J usage is TRBJ1-1; no clear D. The CDR3 consists of 12 residues. From germline, CDR1 is MNHNY and CDR2 SVGAGI (reference sequence). Trimming stripped 2 bases from V and 3 bases from J, with 4 bases between.